The clone carrying this T cell receptor beta chain was observed many times. What it binds is unknown. The data belong to a study of T-cell reconstitution after alpha-beta-depleted transplantation in children. Notes on the study in general: Expanded graft clones numbering several hundred reportedly gave rise to alpha-beta T cells about two months after transplant.

A TCRbeta library incorporating unique molecular identifiers was prepared. TCRdb re-called the PCR reads through MiXCR, storing one row per CDR3 protein. This table has 200,000 to 250,000 distinct CDR3 sequences, roughly 9.1% appearing once. Sequenced material: PBMCs, mostly from graft donor cells, taken 360 days after TCRalphabeta/CD19-depleted stem cell transplant. The TCR originated in a male patient between 2 and 15 years old who had a stem cell transplant for acute myeloid leukemia, so the T cells may come from the graft donor.

CDR3 loop: CASSPRTSGRQETQYF. In DNA, the CDR3 is TGTGCCAGCAGCCCGCGGACTAGCGGGAGACAAGAGACCCAGTACTTC. The V call is TRBV5-8, the J call TRBJ2-5; 13 bases match TRBD2. V gave up 4 bases and J gave up 2 bases; unmatched junction bases: 5. CDR1 is SGHTS, CDR2 YDEGEE, per germline. This CDR3 comprises 16 residues.